The 8 T cell receptor beta chains below were found in one sample sequenced in a study of shared clonotypes between healthy human individuals. Clones were read by immunoSEQ multiplex PCR, and TCRdb kept only the in-frame ones, dropping some. Here the sample spans hundreds of thousands of clones, about 82% being singletons. Source material: PBMCs. These TCRs come from a woman in her thirties or forties in good health. Some clones in this sample may be carry-over from other donors' samples.

This chain joins TRBV10-3 and TRBJ1-2; unclear D gene. V was cut by 0 bases and J by 4 bases, with 12 bases left in between. The germline V gene has CDR1 ENHRY and CDR2 SYGVKD. This CDR3 spans 15 amino acids. CDR3 protein: CAISESVRAGYGYTF. The CDR3 DNA reads as TGTGCCATCAGTGAGTCGGTGAGAGCGGGCTATGGCTACACCTTC.

This sequence joins TRBV10-3 and TRBJ2-7; TRBD2 aligns across 14 bases. The CDR3 spans 16 residues. Germline CDR1 is ENHRY and CDR2 is SYGVKD. J was trimmed by 3 bases and V by 5 bases; bases with no gene match: 6. CDR3 sequence: CAISRTGTSGSYEQYF. The CDR3 bases are TGTGCCATCAGTCGTACCGGGACTAGCGGGAGCTACGAGCAGTACTTC.

The chain links TRBV27 to TRBJ2-2; D possibly corresponds to TRBD2 (6 bases). Trimming removed 6 bases from V and 6 bases from J, with 14 bases in between. The germline CDR1 and CDR2 sequences are MNHEY and SMNVEV (reference sequence). There are 14 residues in the CDR3. Here the CDR3 DNA reads TGTGCCAGCAGCCTACAGGAGGGGCCCGGGGAGCTGTTTTTT. This codes for CASSLQEGPGELFF.

The chain links TRBV10-1 to TRBJ1-1; 10 bases map to TRBD1. CDR3 length: 14 amino acids. Germline CDR1 and CDR2: WNHNN and SYGVQD (reference sequence). V shed 6 bases, J shed 1 base, and the junction held 2 bases outside the gene matches. CDR3 sequence reads: CASSRDRGNTEAFF. Here the CDR3 DNA reads TGCGCCAGCAGCCGGGACAGGGGGAACACTGAAGCTTTCTTT.

The chain carries TRBV30 and TRBJ2-5; unclear D gene. The better agreement between TRBJ2-7 and the DNA end casts doubt on the J call. This CDR3 spans 11 amino acids. Germline CDR1 reads GTSNPN; CDR2 reads SVGIG (reference sequence). The CDR3 DNA reads as TGTGCCTGGAGTGGCACCTACGAGCAGTACTTC. Translating it yields CAWSGTYEQYF.

As to this clone: The sample carries other DNA sequences with the same CDR3. The chain combines TRBV7-2 with TRBJ1-5, with D unresolved. Germline V gene data show CDR1 as SGHTA and CDR2 as FQGNSA. This CDR3 contains 12 residues. V gave up 1 base and J gave up 6 bases, with 4 bases separating them. CDR3: CASSLGGQPQHF. CDR3 bases: TGTGCCAGCAGCTTAGGGGGTCAGCCCCAGCATTTT.

The rearrangement joins TRBV4-3 to TRBJ2-3; D remains ambiguous. Germline V lookup: CDR1 LGHNA, CDR2 YSLEER. The V and J ends lost 0 bases and 2 bases respectively, with 9 bases between them. The CDR3 sequence is 15 residues long. In DNA form, the CDR3 reads TGCGCCAGCAGCCAAGAGGCAGCCCCCACAGATACGCAGTATTTT. This encodes CASSQEAAPTDTQYF.

In its sample, this clone was seen a few times. Other DNA sequences of this sample code for an identical CDR3. The chain is built from TRBV18 and TRBJ2-7, with D tentatively TRBD1 or TRBD2 (6 bases each). CDR3 size: 14 residues. With 3 bases removed from V and 1 base from J, the gap between germline ends came to 10 bases. Germline CDR1 is KGHSH and CDR2 is LQKENI. CDR3 nucleotides: TGTGCCAGCTCACCTGGAGGGGGGTCCTACGAGCAGTACTTC. Translated: CASSPGGGSYEQYF.